The 30 T cell receptor beta chains presented below share a single source sample, sequenced in a study of OX40 agonist ivuxolimab in advanced cancers. The data were produced by immunoSEQ multiplex PCR, yet TCRdb's version contains in-frame clones alone and is incomplete. The data hold 65,000 to 85,000 clones, with over 75% observed a single time. The starting material was CD4+ or CD8+ T cells sorted from blood, obtained in a trial of the OX40 agonist ivuxolimab. Receptors were obtained from an adult with an advanced solid tumor such as melanoma, head and neck, liver or kidney cancer.

The gene calls are TRBV7-2 and TRBJ2-1, with D unclear. V was shortened by 0 bases and J by 6 bases, with 6 bases between the two germline ends. This CDR3 is built from 13 residues. Germline CDR1 and CDR2: SGHTA and FQGNSA. The CDR3 is CASSLAQLNEQFF. In DNA, the CDR3 is TGTGCCAGCAGCTTAGCGCAGCTCAATGAGCAGTTCTTC.

The DNA of the CDR3 is TGCGCCAGCAGCGTCGGGAGCTCTGGAAACACCATATATTTT. Translated, it gives CASSVGSSGNTIYF. The chain is built from TRBV5-1 and TRBJ1-3; no definite D call. CDR3 length: 14 residues. V shed 4 bases and J shed 0 bases, with 8 bases lying between them. Germline lookup yields CDR1 SGHRS and CDR2 YFSETQ. Full variable domain (rest looked up from reference TRBV5-1 and TRBJ1-3): KAGVTQTPRYLIKTRGQQVTLSCSPISGHRSVSWYQQTPGQGLQFLFEYFSETQRNKGNFPGRFSGRQFSNSRSEMNVSTLELGDSALYLCASSVGSSGNTIYFGEGSWLTVV.

This chain connects TRBV19 to TRBJ1-1; perhaps TRBD1 as D (5 bases). CDR3 length equals 13 residues. Trimming stripped 3 bases from V and 7 bases from J, with 12 bases between. CDR1 is LNHDA, CDR2 SQIVND, per germline (reference sequence). CDR3 bases: TGTGCCAGTAGTATCCGGGGGTCCGTTGAAGCTTTCTTT. Its translation is CASSIRGSVEAFF.

This rearrangement joins TRBV4-3 to TRBJ2-1; D might be TRBD1 (5 bases). The CDR3 is 13 amino acids. The V gene lost 5 bases and the J gene lost 6 bases, with 11 bases spanning the gap. The germline V gene has CDR1 LGHNA and CDR2 YSLEER. CDR3 bases: TGCGCCAGCAGCAGGGGATCGGGCAATGAGCAGTTCTTC. As protein: CASSRGSGNEQFF.

This chain uses TRBV2 with TRBJ2-1; TRBD2 matches at 11 bases. The CDR3 spans 16 residues. With 6 bases clipped from V and 9 bases from J, the junction kept 13 bases outside the gene matches. Germline V lookup: CDR1 SNHLY, CDR2 FYNNEI. The CDR3 DNA follows: TGTGCCAGCAGCCAATATTTAGCGGGAGGGCAGGGTGAGCAGTTCTTC. Its protein product is CASSQYLAGGQGEQFF.

V usage is TRBV13 and J usage is TRBJ1-1; 8 bases line up with TRBD1. Trimming removed 5 bases from V and 8 bases from J; junction bases left unmatched: 4. Germline assignment: CDR1 PRHDT and CDR2 FYEKMQ (reference sequence). This CDR3 has 12 residues. This CDR3 is CASSHDRGEAFF. CDR3 DNA: TGTGCCAGCAGCCACGACAGGGGAGAAGCTTTCTTT.

This chain uses TRBV4-3 with TRBJ2-1, with D perhaps TRBD2 (6 bases). The CDR3 is made up of 14 amino acids. Looked up from germline, CDR1 is LGHNA and CDR2 is YSLEER. V was shortened by 4 bases and J by 8 bases, with 15 bases between the two germline ends. The CDR3 sequence is CASSRHRGEDEQFF. The CDR3 DNA is TGCGCCAGCAGCCGCCATCGCGGGGAAGATGAGCAGTTCTTC.

This clone is a singleton in its sample. The chain uses TRBV6-5 and TRBJ1-1, with 7 bases lining up with TRBD1. From germline, CDR1 is MNHEY and CDR2 SVGAGI. CDR3 size: 13 residues. V lost 5 bases and J lost 3; bases outside the gene matches: 3. The CDR3 loop is CASSPTGYTEAFF. CDR3 coding DNA: TGTGCCAGCAGTCCGACAGGGTACACTGAAGCTTTCTTT.

The chain has TRBV4-2 and TRBJ2-1; D gene uncertain. CDR1 LGHNA and CDR2 YNFKEQ come from the germline V gene. Trimming removed 3 bases from V and 8 bases from J, with 17 bases in between. This CDR3 is 15 amino acids long. The CDR3 DNA follows: TGTGCCAGCAGCCAGTCACCGTCTAAAACGGATGAGCAGTTCTTC. Encoded protein: CASSQSPSKTDEQFF.

CDR3 nucleotides: TGTGCCAGTAGTCTCAGGACCGGGACAGGGCCTGGCTACACCTTC. Its protein product is CASSLRTGTGPGYTF. The rearrangement uses TRBV19 and TRBJ1-2; 9 bases are shared with TRBD1. CDR3 length: 15 amino acids. Germline assignment: CDR1 LNHDA and CDR2 SQIVND (reference sequence). V gave up 5 bases and J gave up 7 bases; unmatched junction bases: 11.

This sequence joins TRBV18 and TRBJ1-2; D remains unclear. V was trimmed by 2 bases and J by 0 bases, leaving 10 bases between them. The CDR3 consists of 15 residues. CDR1 is KGHSH and CDR2 is LQKENI in the germline V gene. The DNA for the CDR3 is TGTGCCAGCTCACCAGTCCCGCTTCCTAACTATGGCTACACCTTC. Translating gives CASSPVPLPNYGYTF.

V is TRBV25-1 and J is TRBJ1-6; no definite D call. The CDR3 is made up of 13 amino acids. Germline values: CDR1 MGHDK, CDR2 SYGVNS. V was clipped by 9 bases and J by 3 bases, with 9 bases between them. This CDR3 is CARRTDYNSPLHF. The CDR3 DNA reads as TGTGCCAGAAGGACGGACTATAATTCACCCCTCCACTTT.

V is TRBV5-5 and J is TRBJ2-7, with 8 bases matching TRBD1. The CDR3 spans 15 residues. The germline V gene has CDR1 SGHKS and CDR2 YYEKEE (reference sequence). The J segment lost 6 bases and the V segment lost 4 bases, leaving 12 bases of the junction unmatched. The CDR3 bases are TGTGCCAGCAGCCTTAGGACAGGGAACGGTATCGAGCAGTACTTC. Its protein is CASSLRTGNGIEQYF.

This sequence joins TRBV7-2 and TRBJ1-6, with unresolved D. Germline assignment: CDR1 SGHTA and CDR2 FQGNSA. The CDR3 has 12 residues. Trimming removed 5 bases at V and 13 bases at J, with 12 bases between. The CDR3 nucleotides are TGTGCCAGCAGCATTTACAGTCCGCCCCTCCACTTT. Translation: CASSIYSPPLHF.

CDR3 nucleotide sequence: TGTGCCAGTAGACGTCCGACAGGTTGGAACACTGAAGCTTTCTTT. Translating gives CASRRPTGWNTEAFF. This sequence joins TRBV19 and TRBJ1-1; a possible D gene is TRBD1 (6 bases). CDR1 and CDR2 from the germline V gene are LNHDA and SQIVND (reference sequence). The CDR3 runs to 15 residues. Trimming left V 6 bases short and J 1 base short, with 15 bases between.

This clone was detected only once. This chain links TRBV6-6 with TRBJ1-6; no firm D call. The CDR3 has 13 amino acids. Germline-derived CDR1 and CDR2 are MNHNY and SVGAGI (reference sequence). Trimming took 6 bases from V and 7 from J, leaving 10 bases between them. As DNA, the CDR3 is TGTGCCAGCAGCCCCAAGACGAATTCACCCCTCCACTTT. Its translation: CASSPKTNSPLHF.

This chain uses TRBV7-2 with TRBJ2-3; D remains unclear. This CDR3 contains 13 residues. Trimming left V 1 base short and J 3 bases short, with 5 bases between. From germline, CDR1 is SGHTA and CDR2 FQGNSA. CDR3 protein: CASSLVLTDTQYF. Written as DNA, the CDR3 is TGTGCCAGCAGCTTAGTCCTAACAGATACGCAGTATTTT.

The J gene is TRBJ2-1, the V gene TRBV5-1, with D perhaps TRBD1 or TRBD2 (5 bases each). Germline lookup yields CDR1 SGHRS and CDR2 YFSETQ. The CDR3 extends over 16 amino acids. V shed 4 bases and J shed 2 bases, with 16 bases lying between them. CDR3 nucleotides: TGCGCCAGCAGCCCCCGGGACGGGTTTACCTACAATGAGCAGTTCTTC. Protein sequence: CASSPRDGFTYNEQFF.

The J gene is TRBJ2-1, the V gene TRBV9; D call uncertain. The CDR3 spans 13 residues. V lost 3 bases, J lost 2 bases, and 6 bases lay in between. Germline CDR1 is SGDLS and CDR2 is YYNGEE. The CDR3 DNA follows: TGTGCCAGCAGCGACGGACCCTACAATGAGCAGTTCTTC. Translated: CASSDGPYNEQFF.

The chain couples TRBV5-1 to TRBJ2-6; TRBD1 matches 8 bases. Germline CDR1 is SGHRS and CDR2 is YFSETQ. Unmatched junction bases numbered 1, after V lost 3 bases and J lost 2 bases. The CDR3 extends over 15 amino acids. In nucleotides, the CDR3 is TGCGCCAGCAGCTCGGGACAGGCTGGGGCCAACGTCCTGACTTTC. It specifies CASSSGQAGANVLTF.

The chain combines TRBV7-9 with TRBJ1-1; the match to TRBD1 covers 9 bases. The V and J ends lost 5 bases and 3 bases, in that order; junction bases with no gene match: 4. Germline CDR1 is SEHNR and CDR2 is FQNEAQ (reference sequence). The CDR3 has 14 amino acids. In DNA, the CDR3 is TGTGCCAGCAGCGTACAGGGGGCGGACACTGAAGCTTTCTTT. Translation gives CASSVQGADTEAFF.

The chain combines TRBV21-1 with TRBJ1-2; the DNA was not used to check the table's D call, TRBD1. TRBV21-1 is designated a pseudogene. The CDR3 runs to 14 residues. In nucleotides, the CDR3 is TGTGCCAGCAGCAAAGTTTACGGCGACAGAAGCTACACCTTC. This gives the protein CASSKVYGDRSYTF.

The table lists this clone with a few counts. The chain employs TRBV7-2 and TRBJ2-7; 14 nucleotides match TRBD2. The V segment lost 6 bases and the J segment 7 bases; nucleotides outside the gene matches: 8. Looked up from germline, CDR1 is SGHTA and CDR2 is FQGNSA. The CDR3 is 15 residues long. CDR3 amino acids: CASRETSGRAREQYF. In DNA, the CDR3 is TGTGCCAGCAGGGAGACTAGCGGGAGGGCCCGAGAGCAGTACTTC. The full variable domain, with the rest looked up from reference TRBV7-2 and TRBJ2-7, is GAGVSQSPSNKVTEKGKDVELRCDPISGHTALYWYRQSLGQGLEFLIYFQGNSAPDKSGLPSDRFSAERTGGSVSTLTIQRTQQEDSAVYLCASRETSGRAREQYFGPGTRLTVT.

V is TRBV10-3 and J is TRBJ1-1; D might be TRBD1 (6 bases). This CDR3 contains 13 residues. CDR1 and CDR2 from the germline V gene are ENHRY and SYGVKD. V shed 9 bases and J shed 1 base, with 12 bases lying between them. CDR3 protein: CAIRDRSNTEAFF. In nucleotides, the CDR3 is TGTGCCATACGAGACAGGTCGAACACTGAAGCTTTCTTT.

The chain is built from TRBV5-4 and TRBJ2-5, with D tentatively TRBD1 (6 bases). The DNA end lines up better with TRBJ2-7; the J call may be wrong. CDR3 size: 15 residues. The V gene's germline CDR1 is SGHNT and CDR2 YYREEE (reference sequence). CDR3 sequence: CASSLQGVSGYEQYF. CDR3 DNA sequence: TGTGCCAGCAGCCTACAGGGCGTTTCGGGCTACGAGCAGTACTTC.

The chain carries TRBV28 and TRBJ1-6; no clear D. In germline, CDR1 is MDHEN, CDR2 SYDVKM. This CDR3 is 15 amino acids long. V was shortened by 9 bases and J by 7 bases, with 19 bases between the two germline ends. CDR3 in amino acids: CASQVPEGTNSPLHF. CDR3 bases: TGTGCCAGTCAAGTTCCCGAAGGAACCAATTCACCCCTCCACTTT.

CDR3 protein: CSARDQYEQYF. The CDR3 DNA sequence: TGCAGTGCTAGAGATCAATACGAGCAGTACTTC. The chain uses TRBV20-1 and TRBJ2-7; D is unclear. Germline values: CDR1 DFQATT, CDR2 SNEGSKA (reference sequence). This CDR3 is 11 amino acids long. V shed 0 bases and J shed 4 bases, with 4 bases lying between them.

J is TRBJ2-1 and V is TRBV10-3; D possibly uses TRBD1 or TRBD2 (5 bases each). CDR1 and CDR2 from the germline V gene are ENHRY and SYGVKD. The CDR3 is 13 residues long. The CDR3 DNA is TGTGCAATCCGGGGACCTAGCAACAATGAGCAGTTCTTC. Translated, it gives CAIRGPSNNEQFF.

The V call is TRBV18, the J call TRBJ2-5; D not resolved. CDR3 size: 16 residues. CDR1 KGHSH and CDR2 LQKENI come from the germline V gene. Trimming pared 3 bases from V and 4 bases from J, leaving 18 bases between. This CDR3 reads CASSPGIVTVLETQYF. The CDR3 region has the DNA TGTGCCAGCTCACCCGGCATAGTCACAGTCTTAGAGACCCAGTACTTC.

This clone was counted only a few times. The rearrangement uses TRBV19 and TRBJ2-2; D gene uncertain. V was trimmed by 2 bases and J by 0 bases, leaving 1 base between them. CDR1 and CDR2 from the germline V gene are LNHDA and SQIVND (reference sequence). The CDR3 length is 13 residues. In DNA, the CDR3 is TGTGCCAGTAGTATAACGAACACCGGGGAGCTGTTTTTT. Amino acids: CASSITNTGELFF.